Each of the 29 T cell receptor beta chains below was sequenced from the same sample in a study of blood T cells in healthy people across ages. Then a second PCR, running roughly 7 to 11 cycles, was carried out with a sample-barcoded 5' primer and a J-beta primer mix. TCRdb used MiXCR to reprocess the 5' RACE reads, holding one entry per CDR3 protein. The sample includes 450,000 to 650,000 distinct CDR3 sequences, 20% to 30% of them seen just once. These sequences were also reported in another study, on T cells of mothers and their children.

The sample consisted of blood. The receptors were gathered from a boy younger than 18 in good health.

This clonotype was observed a few times. This chain joins TRBV9 and TRBJ2-3; 7 positions match TRBD2. With 1 base clipped from V and 1 base from J, the junction kept 0 bases outside the gene matches. Germline CDR1 and CDR2: SGDLS and YYNGEE. CDR3 length: 14 residues. This CDR3 reads CASSVSGGTDTQYF. The CDR3 nucleotides read TGTGCCAGCAGCGTAAGCGGGGGCACAGATACGCAGTATTTT. The complete variable domain, with remaining parts taken from reference TRBV9 and TRBJ2-3, reads DSGVTQTPKHLITATGQRVTLRCSPRSGDLSVYWYQQSLDQGLQFLIQYYNGEERAKGNILERFSAQQFPDLHSELNLSSLELGDSALYFCASSVSGGTDTQYFGPGTRLTVL.

The chain joins TRBV28 to TRBJ2-2, with 9 bases fitting TRBD1. The J segment lost 2 bases and the V segment lost 6 bases, leaving 7 bases of the junction unmatched. CDR1 and CDR2 from the germline V gene are MDHEN and SYDVKM. The length of the CDR3 is 16 residues. The CDR3 DNA follows: TGTGCCAGCAGCCGTACAGGGGGCGCCAACACCGGGGAGCTGTTTTTT. Translating gives CASSRTGGANTGELFF.

This clonotype was recorded a few times. The chain couples TRBV7-2 to TRBJ2-1; a possible D gene is TRBD2 (6 bases). The CDR3 totals 12 residues. Germline V CDR1 and CDR2: SGHTA, FQGNSA. Trimming cost V 5 bases and J 8 bases, with 10 bases left between them. CDR3 in amino acids: CASSLRLDEQFF. The CDR3 DNA follows: TGTGCCAGCAGCCTCAGACTAGATGAGCAGTTCTTC.

In its sample, this clonotype was seen a few times. This chain connects TRBV28 to TRBJ1-3; no reliable D call. The germline V and J ends were trimmed by 6 bases and 0 bases, with 12 bases remaining between them. Germline values: CDR1 MDHEN, CDR2 SYDVKM. The CDR3 length is 15 residues. For the CDR3, the DNA is TGTGCCAGCAGCCCCTGGGAGAGCTCTGGAAACACCATATATTTT. It translates to CASSPWESSGNTIYF.

The table lists this clonotype with many counts. The J gene is TRBJ2-1, the V gene TRBV28; the match to TRBD1 covers 11 bases. Per germline, CDR1 MDHEN and CDR2 SYDVKM. V was clipped by 4 bases and J by 0 bases; unmatched bases: 14. The length of the CDR3 is 20 residues. The CDR3 protein is CASSSNGGDRGLSSYNEQFF. The CDR3 nucleotides read TGTGCCAGCAGTTCAAATGGTGGGGACAGGGGGTTAAGCTCCTACAATGAGCAGTTCTTC.

This clonotype was counted many times. The V call is TRBV7-9, the J call TRBJ2-4, with 7 positions matching TRBD1. Germline loops: CDR1 SEHNR, CDR2 FQNEAQ (reference sequence). The CDR3 is 16 residues long. Trimming took 4 bases from V and 5 from J; bases not matched to a gene: 11. The CDR3 DNA is TGTGCCAGCAGCTACAATTGGGGACAGACCCAAAACATTCAGTACTTC. Its protein is CASSYNWGQTQNIQYF. Combining the CDR3 with reference TRBV7-9 and TRBJ2-4 gives the whole variable domain DTGVSQNPRHKITKRGQNVTFRCDPISEHNRLYWYRQTLGQGPEFLTYFQNEAQLEKSRLLSDRFSAERPKGSFSTLEIQRTEQGDSAMYLCASSYNWGQTQNIQYFGAGTRLSVL.

V usage is TRBV7-6 and J usage is TRBJ2-3, with 7 bases that match TRBD2. Germline-derived CDR1 and CDR2 are SGHVS and FNYEAQ. V lost 1 base to trimming and J lost 4 bases; unmatched junction nucleotides: 14. The CDR3 length is 18 residues. In nucleotides, the CDR3 is TGTGCCAGCAGCTTAGTCGCATCGGGGAGCGGGAAGTCAGATACGCAGTATTTT. It yields the protein CASSLVASGSGKSDTQYF.

The J gene is TRBJ1-1, the V gene TRBV11-2; D ambiguous. There are 15 residues in the CDR3. The V and J ends lost 0 bases and 3 bases respectively, with 11 bases between them. CDR1 and CDR2 from the germline V gene are SGHAT and FQNNGV. CDR3 DNA: TGTGCCAGCAGCTTAGATGCCGTAGGGTACACTGAAGCTTTCTTT. It is translated as CASSLDAVGYTEAFF.

DNA of the CDR3: TGTGCCAGCAGCTTAACCCTTGACTGTACTAGCGGCAAGGGAGAGACCTACGAGCAGTACTTC. It specifies CASSLTLDCTSGKGETYEQYF. The chain joins TRBV7-3 to TRBJ2-7, with 8 bases fitting TRBD2. The CDR3 extends over 21 amino acids. Germline CDR1 and CDR2: SGHTA and FQGTGA. Trimming took 0 bases from V and 2 from J; bases not matched to a gene: 21.

V gene TRBV5-6 combines with J gene TRBJ2-1; D unclear. V lost 1 base and J 0 bases, leaving 8 bases between the germline ends. The CDR3 runs 15 residues. Germline CDR1 SGHDT, CDR2 YYEEEE. As DNA, the CDR3 is TGTGCCAGCAGCTTGTTCAGAAGCTCCTACAATGAGCAGTTCTTC. Translation: CASSLFRSSYNEQFF.

V and J are TRBV7-2 and TRBJ2-1; D is possibly TRBD1 or TRBD2 (6 bases each). The J call may be mistaken, given a closer DNA end match to TRBJ2-5. Germline CDR1 and CDR2: SGHTA and FQGNSA. The CDR3 runs 13 residues. CDR3 amino acids: CASSWGAQETQYF. The CDR3 DNA follows: TGTGCCAGCAGCTGGGGGGCGCAAGAGACCCAGTACTTC.

The chain has TRBV7-2 and TRBJ2-7; 9 positions agree with TRBD1. Germline lookup yields CDR1 SGHTA and CDR2 FQGNSA. V trimming: 5 bases; J trimming: 1 base; junction bases outside the gene matches: 12. The CDR3 extends over 17 amino acids. The CDR3 sequence is CASSRPQQGAGSYEQYF. CDR3 DNA sequence: TGTGCCAGCAGCCGGCCCCAACAGGGGGCCGGGTCCTACGAGCAGTACTTC.

This clonotype was counted only a few times. The gene calls are TRBV29-1 and TRBJ2-1; the D is unclear. V lost 5 bases and J 0 bases, leaving 11 bases between the germline ends. CDR3 length: 14 residues. Germline V gives CDR1 SQVTM, CDR2 ANQGSEA. The DNA of the CDR3 is TGCAGCGTTTATCTTGCCAGCTCCTACAATGAGCAGTTCTTC. Its translation is CSVYLASSYNEQFF.

This clonotype was observed at least ten times. This rearrangement joins TRBV5-1 to TRBJ2-5; 9 positions agree with TRBD1. V trimming: 0 bases; J trimming: 5 bases; junction bases outside the gene matches: 2. Germline CDR1 reads SGHRS; CDR2 reads YFSETQ. The CDR3 is 14 amino acids. The CDR3: CASSLAGTGETQYF. In nucleotides, the CDR3 is TGCGCCAGCAGCTTGGCCGGGACAGGGGAGACCCAGTACTTC.

Only a few counts were recorded for this clonotype. The genes are TRBV7-2 and TRBJ2-5; D gene unclear. The last part of the DNA fits TRBJ2-7 better; the J call may be wrong. This CDR3 comprises 13 residues. Germline-derived CDR1 and CDR2 are SGHTA and FQGNSA. The CDR3 DNA sequence: TGTGCCAGCAGCTTAACGGCACCCTACGAGCAGTACTTC. Its translation: CASSLTAPYEQYF.

The rearrangement uses TRBV20-1 and TRBJ1-4; no definite D call. Germline CDR1 is DFQATT and CDR2 is SNEGSKA (reference sequence). The V gene lost 3 bases and the J gene lost 5 bases, with 10 bases spanning the gap. The CDR3 runs to 13 residues. CDR3 loop: CSASNSFNEKLFF. CDR3 DNA: TGCAGTGCTAGTAACAGCTTCAATGAAAAACTGTTTTTT.

This clonotype came up once. This rearrangement joins TRBV9 to TRBJ2-4, with 10 bases that match TRBD2. From germline, CDR1 is SGDLS and CDR2 YYNGEE. The CDR3 sequence is 16 residues long. With V trimmed by 4 bases and J by 9 bases, 13 bases remained unmatched. The DNA of the CDR3 is TGTGCCAGCAGCACACTCGGGACTAGCGATTCGGCCATTCAGTACTTC. As protein: CASSTLGTSDSAIQYF. The full variable domain, in which reference TRBV9 and TRBJ2-4 provide the parts outside the CDR3, is DSGVTQTPKHLITATGQRVTLRCSPRSGDLSVYWYQQSLDQGLQFLIQYYNGEERAKGNILERFSAQQFPDLHSELNLSSLELGDSALYFCASSTLGTSDSAIQYFGAGTRLSVL.

This clonotype was recorded many times. J is TRBJ2-3 and V is TRBV24-1, with a weak D call TRBD1 (6 bases). This CDR3 contains 15 residues. Germline-derived CDR1 and CDR2 are KGHDR and SFDVKD. The V gene lost 6 bases and the J gene lost 2 bases, with 14 bases spanning the gap. The CDR3: CATSKGDRLTDTQYF. The CDR3 region has the DNA TGTGCCACCAGTAAAGGAGACAGGCTCACAGATACGCAGTATTTT.

V and J are TRBV20-1 and TRBJ2-7; possibly TRBD2 for D (6 bases). This CDR3 has 16 residues. The germline V gene has CDR1 DFQATT and CDR2 SNEGSKA (reference sequence). Trimming removed 1 base at V and 3 bases at J, with 19 bases between. CDR3 sequence (DNA): TGCAGTGCTAGAGTGCGGCGGGGCCGGGAGAACTACGAGCAGTACTTC. Residues: CSARVRRGRENYEQYF.

This clonotype was observed a few times. Likely a read error: the CDR3 ends without its conserved phenylalanine or tryptophan. V gene TRBV9 combines with J gene TRBJ1-1; TRBD1 matches 8 bases. V shed 0 bases and J 0 bases; nucleotides not matched to a gene: 7. Germline V gives CDR1 SGDLS, CDR2 YYNGEE. The CDR3 has 17 amino acids. The CDR3 spells CASSVGTGNPMNTEAFS. The CDR3 DNA reads as TGTGCCAGCAGCGTAGGGACAGGGAATCCAATGAACACTGAAGCTTTCTCT.

The chain combines TRBV3-1 with TRBJ1-1, with D perhaps TRBD1 (6 bases). The CDR3 consists of 15 residues. Trimming stripped 4 bases from V and 5 bases from J, with 17 bases between. CDR1 is LGHDT, CDR2 YNNKEL, per germline (reference sequence). CDR3 sequence: CASSLLGGAYTEAFF. The CDR3 DNA reads as TGTGCCAGCAGCCTTCTTGGGGGCGCGTATACTGAAGCTTTCTTT.

The chain uses TRBV20-1 and TRBJ1-1; D is uncertain. The CDR3 has 14 amino acids. Germline V gene data show CDR1 as DFQATT and CDR2 as SNEGSKA (reference sequence). V was shortened by 3 bases and J by 0 bases, with 11 bases between the two germline ends. CDR3 coding DNA: TGCAGTGCTAGCCGGACTCCCTTGAACACTGAAGCTTTCTTT. Residues: CSASRTPLNTEAFF.

Here the CDR3 reads CASSSRQAWGNEQFF. In DNA form, the CDR3 reads TGTGCCAGCAGCTCACGACAGGCGTGGGGGAATGAGCAGTTCTTC. V usage is TRBV7-2 and J usage is TRBJ2-1; TRBD1 might be the D (6 bases). Germline lookup yields CDR1 SGHTA and CDR2 FQGNSA. V lost 4 bases to trimming and J lost 7 bases, with 17 bases between them. The CDR3 contains 15 residues.

The gene calls are TRBV7-8 and TRBJ1-4; D is possibly TRBD1 (5 bases). Trimming left V 5 bases short and J 4 bases short, with 14 bases between. CDR1 is SGHVS, CDR2 FQNEAQ, per germline. The CDR3 is 15 amino acids. The CDR3 here is CASSPDDSLNEKLFF. The CDR3 DNA reads TGTGCCAGCAGCCCTGACGACAGCCTTAATGAAAAACTGTTTTTT.

Only a few counts were recorded for this clonotype. CDR3 region: CASSSGGTGDGEQYF. The CDR3 nucleotides are TGTGCCAGCAGTTCTGGAGGGACAGGGGATGGCGAGCAGTACTTC. The chain links TRBV28 to TRBJ2-7; 10 bases map to TRBD1. The CDR3 extends over 15 amino acids. The germline gives CDR1 MDHEN, CDR2 SYDVKM. V was pared by 4 bases and J by 6 bases, with 9 bases of the junction left unmatched.

The table lists this clonotype with a few counts. This chain joins TRBV7-2 and TRBJ2-5; D is perhaps TRBD1 (6 bases). The end of the DNA fits TRBJ2-7 better, so the J call may be wrong. CDR3 length: 14 residues. Germline loops: CDR1 SGHTA, CDR2 FQGNSA. The CDR3 spells CASSLDGTLDEQYF. CDR3 DNA: TGTGCCAGCAGCTTAGACGGGACACTTGACGAGCAGTACTTC.

The gene calls are TRBV24-1 and TRBJ2-5, with 7 nucleotides matching TRBD1. With 5 bases clipped from V and 2 bases from J, the junction kept 7 bases outside the gene matches. This CDR3 has 15 residues. Germline V lookup: CDR1 KGHDR, CDR2 SFDVKD. CDR3 residues: CATSVNRGPQETQYF. Here the CDR3 DNA reads TGTGCCACCAGTGTAAACAGGGGCCCTCAAGAGACCCAGTACTTC.

J is TRBJ1-2 and V is TRBV6-1, with 8 bases matching TRBD1. V lost 7 bases, J lost 1 base, and 17 bases stayed unmatched. The germline CDR1 and CDR2 sequences are MNHNS and SASEGT. The CDR3 runs to 18 residues. The CDR3 DNA sequence: TGTGCCAGCACCGGGACAGGTGTTGCTAGGGACCTTAACTATGGCTACACCTTC. Protein: CASTGTGVARDLNYGYTF.

The chain uses TRBV2 and TRBJ2-5; D gene uncertain. There are 16 residues in the CDR3. Per the germline V gene, CDR1 is SNHLY and CDR2 is FYNNEI. The V and J ends lost 5 bases and 5 bases respectively, with 21 bases between them. CDR3 amino acids: CASSPASVRTAETQYF. The CDR3 DNA is TGTGCCAGCAGTCCCGCTTCGGTGCGAACCGCGGAGACCCAGTACTTC.